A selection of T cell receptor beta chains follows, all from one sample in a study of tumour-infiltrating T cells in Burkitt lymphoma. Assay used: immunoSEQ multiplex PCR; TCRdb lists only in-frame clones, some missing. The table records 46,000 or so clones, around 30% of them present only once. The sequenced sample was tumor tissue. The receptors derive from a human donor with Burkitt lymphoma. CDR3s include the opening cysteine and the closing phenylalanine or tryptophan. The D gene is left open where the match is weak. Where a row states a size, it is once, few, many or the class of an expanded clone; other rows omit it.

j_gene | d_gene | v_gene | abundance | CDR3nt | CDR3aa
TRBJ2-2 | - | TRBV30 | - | TGTGCCTGGGTTGCTTTTTCCGGGGAGCTGTTTTTT | CAWVAFSGELFF
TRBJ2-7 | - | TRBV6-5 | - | TGTGCCAGCAGTTACTCCGGGACCGGGATACACTACGAGCAGTACTTC | CASSYSGTGIHYEQYF
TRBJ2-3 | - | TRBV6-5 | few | TGTGCCAGTAAACTCATTTTTTCCACAGATACGCAGTATTTT | CASKLIFSTDTQYF
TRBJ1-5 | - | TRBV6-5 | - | TGTGCCAGCAGACACAGGGCAAAGAGCAATCAGCCCCAGCATTTT | CASRHRAKSNQPQHF
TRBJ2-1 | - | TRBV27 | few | TGTGCCAGCAGTTTATCGGTGCTGGTCTCCTACAATGAGCAGTTCTTC | CASSLSVLVSYNEQFF
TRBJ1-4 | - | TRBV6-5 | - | TGTGCCAGCAGTTATCGCAGCGTGGCGAGGGTTGAAAAACTGTTTTTT | CASSYRSVARVEKLFF
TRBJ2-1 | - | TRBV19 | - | TGTGCCAGTACCCCCCCAGGAGAATGGAATGAGCAGTTCTTC | CASTPPGEWNEQFF
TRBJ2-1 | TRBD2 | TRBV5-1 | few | TGCGCCAGCAGCTTGGTCGCTCTAGCGGGGGGGGATGAGCAGTTCTTC | CASSLVALAGGDEQFF
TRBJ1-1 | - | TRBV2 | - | TGTGCCAGTCGAAACAGGGACTTTTCTGAAGCTTTCTTT | CASRNRDFSEAFF
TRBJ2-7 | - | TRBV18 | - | TGTGCCAGCTCACCGGGACACTTAAGCTCCTACGAGCAGTACTTC | CASSPGHLSSYEQYF
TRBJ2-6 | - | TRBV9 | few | TGTGCCAGCAGCCTCCACGGACTCTCTGGGGCCAACGTCCTGACTTTC | CASSLHGLSGANVLTF
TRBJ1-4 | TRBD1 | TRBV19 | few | TGTGCCAGTAGTATAGCCGGGACAGTCAATGAAAAACTGTTTTTT | CASSIAGTVNEKLFF
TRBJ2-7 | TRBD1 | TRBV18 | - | TGTGCCAGCTCCACCGGGACAGGGGGATTGGAGCAGTACTTC | CASSTGTGGLEQYF
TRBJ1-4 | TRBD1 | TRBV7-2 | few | TGTGCCAGCAGCCCCGCGGACAGGCTGGGAAAACTGTTTTTT | CASSPADRLGKLFF
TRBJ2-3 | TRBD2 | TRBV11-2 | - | TGTGCCAGCAGCTTGGAGCGGGGGGGCACAGATACGCAGTATTTT | CASSLERGGTDTQYF
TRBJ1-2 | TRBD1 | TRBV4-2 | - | TGTGCCAGCAGCCGAACTGAAAGCCGGGACAGTCTCTATGGCTACACCTTC | CASSRTESRDSLYGYTF
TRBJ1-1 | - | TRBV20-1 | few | TGCAGTGCTAGAGTTGGGCAAGCTTTCTTT | CSARVGQAFF